This T cell receptor beta chain was captured by sequencing in a study of blood T cell repertoires in COVID-19. Background on the study: Italy, Spain and the United States were the sources of the convalescent and acute COVID-19 samples. T cells, B-cell-depleted T cells, or PBMCs supplied cDNA or gDNA.

Authors' data handling: It was from reference gene primer amplification that nucleated cell counts were estimated. Produced via immunoSEQ multiplex PCR; TCRdb's table is partial and in-frame only. That table furnishes V, J and clone size, whereas the DNA furnished D and trimming. The repertoire holds about 200,000 clones, with around 80% as singletons. Germline trimming cut 5 bases from V and 6 bases from J; bases unmatched to any gene: 8. Per germline, CDR1 SGHTA and CDR2 FQGNSA. This CDR3 contains 14 residues. Sequenced input: peripheral blood. J is TRBJ1-1 and V is TRBV7-2; TRBD1 agrees at 8 bases. The source of this sequence is a woman aged 80 or over with acute or convalescent COVID-19. The CDR3 protein is CASSVGTGYPEAFF. The DNA for the CDR3 is TGTGCCAGCAGCGTCGGGACAGGCTATCCTGAAGCTTTCTTT.